These T cell receptor beta chains were read from a single sample in a study of immune heterogeneity within non-small cell lung tumors. TCRdb recomputed calls from the multiplex PCR reads with MiXCR, one row per CDR3 protein. The data contain approximately 12,000 distinct CDR3 sequences, less than 25% of them singletons. The sample consisted of lung tumor tissue. The receptors here all came from a man aged 60 to 69 with non-small cell lung cancer. CDR3s leave out the opening cysteine and the closing phenylalanine or tryptophan. Clone sizes are given selectively: once, few, many, or a class where the clone is expanded.

V gene,J gene,clone size,CDR3 protein
TRBV19,TRBJ2-1,few,ASSIENRGEQF
TRBV7-8,TRBJ1-2,medium-sized,ASSQNGYGYT
TRBV20-1,TRBJ1-6,NA,SAGTDYNSPLH
TRBV6-1,TRBJ2-2,NA,ASSYWGVRAGELF
TRBV29-1,TRBJ1-4,few,SVASDATNEKLF
TRBV14,TRBJ2-1,NA,ASSHTHEQF
TRBV6-1,TRBJ2-3,medium-sized,ASSEVGGTRTDTQY
TRBV7-2,TRBJ1-5,NA,ASSSSQGSHQPQH
TRBV7-8,TRBJ2-3,few,ASSVASGAADTQY
TRBV9,TRBJ1-3,medium-sized,ASSGEARLNSGNTIY
TRBV7-3,TRBJ2-1,NA,ASSRVHAQGDNEQF
TRBV19,TRBJ2-2,few,ASRGGQYTGELF
TRBV5-6,TRBJ1-2,few,ASSFAGTGIFYGYT
TRBV15,TRBJ1-2,medium-sized,ATSRASGVVENGYT
TRBV9,TRBJ2-7,few,ASSLRDREEYEQY
TRBV2,TRBJ1-6,medium-sized,ASSEIPNSPLH
TRBV5-1,TRBJ2-1,few,ASSRAVSSYNEQF
TRBV10-3,TRBJ2-7,medium-sized,AISESGLAGDYEQY
TRBV25-1,TRBJ2-1,NA,ASSDLGVHLRTTYNEQF
TRBV19,TRBJ2-1,NA,ASSIVTRGSYNEQF
TRBV5-1,TRBJ2-5,NA,ASSHQGVETQY
TRBV5-6,TRBJ2-7,NA,ASSFSGFYEQY
TRBV18,TRBJ2-3,few,ASSPGEADTQY
TRBV11-3,TRBJ2-2,NA,ASSQYLTTGELF
TRBV2,TRBJ2-5,few,ASSRQQDQETQY
TRBV7-9,TRBJ2-1,NA,ASSLNQGPYNEQF
TRBV12-5,TRBJ1-6,many,ASGLVLGTPLH
TRBV20-1,TRBJ1-1,medium-sized,SARDPWDGEAF
TRBV20-1,TRBJ2-7,once,SARHSGSSYEQY
TRBV9,TRBJ1-2,medium-sized,ASSGLMGGGYT
TRBV4-1,TRBJ1-2,many,ASSQVNYGYT
TRBV7-8,TRBJ2-3,NA,ASSPLQGGFSSTQY
TRBV6-1,TRBJ2-7,NA,ASRRTSPPYEQY
TRBV30,TRBJ1-2,medium-sized,AWSYGTAGGYT
TRBV5-1,TRBJ1-4,few,ASSLAGQLPNEKLF
TRBV6-1,TRBJ1-2,few,ASGPPGGYGYT
TRBV19,TRBJ2-1,NA,ASSIDWGLQYNEQF
TRBV20-1,TRBJ2-3,NA,SARRTSGRADTQY
TRBV19,TRBJ1-6,medium-sized,ASSTGLGGSPLH
TRBV29-1,TRBJ2-1,few,SGSNTEQF
TRBV6-5,TRBJ1-1,few,ASSYRLTGRYTEAF
TRBV11-3,TRBJ2-7,few,ASSFVNTLHEQY
TRBV14,TRBJ1-6,few,ASSHSQGDRGTYNSPLH
TRBV3-1,TRBJ2-1,few,ASSPVAGFRYEQF
TRBV9,TRBJ2-7,medium-sized,ASSVGGPGVHEQY
TRBV27,NA,NA,ASSLHGQGTQY
TRBV2,TRBJ2-3,many,ASRRTEDTQY
TRBV12-3/TRBV12-4,TRBJ1-2,medium-sized,ASSQGTGYT
TRBV20-1,TRBJ2-1,NA,SASSGLNEQF
TRBV5-6,TRBJ2-2,NA,ASSPDFAANTGELF
TRBV11-3,TRBJ2-1,NA,ASSFLLGLNEQF
TRBV7-9,TRBJ2-1,NA,ASSSTGAPSSYNEQF
TRBV6-1,TRBJ2-3,few,ASSEWVSGRTSTDTQY
TRBV11-3,TRBJ2-3,NA,ASSLRGAGTDTQY
TRBV5-6,TRBJ2-7,NA,ASSLPGGGQAHEQY